These 9 T cell receptor beta chains were sequenced from one sample in a study of T cell repertoires in ileal Crohn's disease. The repertoire was sequenced with immunoSEQ multiplex PCR; TCRdb's copy has only in-frame clones and lacks some. The table records more than 4,000 clones, about 82% of them present only once. Sequencing was carried out using ileal tissue. The receptor set was obtained from an adult with Crohn's disease.

This clone was detected a few times. This sequence joins TRBV27 and TRBJ2-3; D perhaps matches TRBD2 (7 bases). Germline V gene data show CDR1 as MNHEY and CDR2 as SMNVEV (reference sequence). The V and J ends lost 5 bases and 0 bases respectively, with 18 bases between them. The CDR3 consists of 17 residues. The CDR3 DNA reads TGTGCCAGCAGTGGGGGGGGCCCAACCACTAGCACAGATACGCAGTATTTT. Translating it yields CASSGGGPTTSTDTQYF.

The chain carries TRBV5-1 and TRBJ2-7, with a possible D match to TRBD1 (6 bases). The CDR3 extends over 13 amino acids. V dropped 0 bases and J dropped 2 bases, with 6 bases sitting between them. Germline CDR1 reads SGHRS; CDR2 reads YFSETQ. The CDR3 nucleotides read TGCGCCAGCAGCTTGGGGGACACCTACGAGCAGTACTTC. This translates into CASSLGDTYEQYF.

In its sample, this clone was seen once. The V and J genes are TRBV7-3 and TRBJ1-6; TRBD1 aligns across 7 bases. Germline V gene lookup returns CDR1 SGHTA and CDR2 FQGTGA. V gave up 8 bases and J gave up 3 bases; unmatched junction bases: 7. The CDR3 runs 15 residues. As DNA, the CDR3 is TGTGCCAGCTCCGAGACAGGGTACTATAATTCACCCCTCCACTTT. Translation gives CASSETGYYNSPLHF.

This clone was seen just once. The chain uses TRBV28 and TRBJ1-4; the D is unclear. Trimming stripped 7 bases from V and 4 bases from J, with 16 bases between. The CDR3 consists of 15 residues. Germline V gene sequence: CDR1 MDHEN, CDR2 SYDVKM. The DNA for the CDR3 is TGTGCCAGCAATACCCCGGCGCGGGGTAATGAAAAACTGTTTTTT. Its translation: CASNTPARGNEKLFF.

The J gene is TRBJ1-2, the V gene TRBV30; 8 bases are a match to TRBD1. The V and J ends lost 8 bases and 6 bases, in that order; junction bases with no gene match: 11. There are 13 residues in the CDR3. Germline V CDR1 and CDR2: GTSNPN, SVGIG (reference sequence). The CDR3 is CATDRGTGNGYTF. The CDR3 DNA reads as TGTGCCACAGACAGGGGCACAGGCAATGGCTACACCTTC.

The chain joins TRBV5-1 to TRBJ2-3; 7 bases line up with TRBD2. Looked up from germline, CDR1 is SGHRS and CDR2 is YFSETQ. J lost 2 bases, V lost 7 bases, and 7 bases had no gene match. The CDR3 has 14 residues. DNA for the CDR3: TGCGCCAGCTTTAAGGCGGGGGTCACAGATACGCAGTATTTT. Translation gives CASFKAGVTDTQYF.

The chain carries TRBV9 and TRBJ2-7; TRBD1 might be the D (5 bases). The ends were cut back, 0 bases at V and 3 bases at J, with 13 bases in the middle. Germline V lookup: CDR1 SGDLS, CDR2 YYNGEE. The CDR3 is 15 residues long. CDR3 sequence (DNA): TGTGCCAGCAGCGTAGGGGAACAGGCCTTCTACGAGCAGTACTTC. It codes for CASSVGEQAFYEQYF.

The CDR3 DNA reads TGTGCCAGCAGTTCCCAAAAGAACACTGAAGCTTTCTTT. Translation gives CASSSQKNTEAFF. This sequence joins TRBV6-5 and TRBJ1-1; D unresolved. The ends were cut back, 4 bases at V and 1 base at J, with 7 bases in the middle. Germline loops: CDR1 MNHEY, CDR2 SVGAGI. The CDR3 has 13 residues.

The rearrangement uses TRBV27 and TRBJ2-7, with TRBD2 identical over 13 bases. The CDR3 extends over 16 amino acids. Germline values: CDR1 MNHEY, CDR2 SMNVEV (reference sequence). With V trimmed by 6 bases and J by 6 bases, 11 bases remained unmatched. CDR3 sequence: CASRRGTGLAGTEQYF. As DNA, the CDR3 is TGTGCCAGCAGGAGGGGGACGGGACTAGCGGGAACCGAGCAGTACTTC.